A single sample is the source of the 23 T cell receptor beta chains below, sequenced in a study of blood T cell repertoires in COVID-19. Profiling relied on immunoSEQ multiplex PCR, and the TCRdb table lists in-frame clones only, not all of them. The sample lists roughly 360,000 clones; more than 65% were seen once. The sample was peripheral blood. These receptors were taken from a human donor with acute or convalescent COVID-19. The donor label of this sample is uncertain.

The chain joins TRBV3-1 (or the pseudogene TRBV3-2) to TRBJ1-4, with 9 bases matching TRBD1. With V trimmed by 2 bases and J by 4 bases, 2 bases remained unmatched. This CDR3 contains 15 residues. Germline lookup yields CDR1 LGHDT and CDR2 YNNKEL (reference sequence). For the CDR3, the DNA is TGTGCCAGCAGCCAATTGGACAGGGGTAATGAAAAACTGTTTTTT. Its translation is CASSQLDRGNEKLFF.

This sequence joins TRBV6-5 and TRBJ1-1; D perhaps matches TRBD1 (5 bases). From germline, CDR1 is MNHEY and CDR2 SVGAGI. Trimming pared 7 bases from V and 0 bases from J, leaving 12 bases between. The CDR3 contains 14 residues. The CDR3, as DNA: TGTGCCAGCAAAGAAGGGGCGGTGAACACTGAAGCTTTCTTT. As protein: CASKEGAVNTEAFF.

The V and J genes are TRBV14 and TRBJ2-7; a weak D match, TRBD1 (6 bases). The CDR3 has 15 residues. Germline assignment: CDR1 SGHDN and CDR2 FVKESK. Trimming stripped 1 base from V and 2 bases from J, with 12 bases between. CDR3: CASSQGQGFTYEQYF. In DNA, the CDR3 is TGTGCCAGCAGCCAAGGGCAGGGGTTCACCTACGAGCAGTACTTC.

The genes are TRBV28 and TRBJ1-1; D gene ambiguous. The CDR3 extends over 11 amino acids. With 8 bases removed from V and 4 bases from J, the gap between germline ends came to 8 bases. Germline V gene data show CDR1 as MDHEN and CDR2 as SYDVKM. The CDR3 protein is CASDPGTEAFF. The DNA for the CDR3 is TGTGCCAGCGATCCGGGCACTGAAGCTTTCTTT. The complete variable domain, with remaining parts taken from reference TRBV28 and TRBJ1-1, reads DVKVTQSSRYLVKRTGEKVFLECVQDMDHENMFWYRQDPGLGLRLIYFSYDVKMKEKGDIPEGYSVSREKKERFSLILESASTNQTSMYLCASDPGTEAFFGQGTRLTVV.

The chain combines TRBV30 with TRBJ1-2, with a weak D call TRBD1 (5 bases). Trimming removed 5 bases from V and 8 bases from J, with 24 bases in between. Germline assignment: CDR1 GTSNPN and CDR2 SVGIG (reference sequence). This CDR3 spans 15 amino acids. For the CDR3, the DNA is TGTGCCTGGTATTTCAACAACCCACGGGGGAACGGCTACACCTTC. This gives the protein CAWYFNNPRGNGYTF.

The chain links TRBV30 to TRBJ1-5, with a weak D call TRBD1 (6 bases). CDR1 is GTSNPN and CDR2 is SVGIG in the germline V gene (reference sequence). The CDR3 extends over 13 amino acids. Trimming cost V 4 bases and J 5 bases, with 12 bases left between them. CDR3 coding DNA: TGTGCCTGGAATCAGGACAGCTATCAGCCCCAGCATTTT. As protein: CAWNQDSYQPQHF.

The chain combines TRBV3-1 (or the pseudogene TRBV3-2) with TRBJ2-7; tentatively, D is TRBD2 (7 bases). V was clipped by 2 bases and J by 3 bases, with 14 bases between them. The CDR3 has 15 amino acids. Germline V gene sequence: CDR1 LGHDT, CDR2 YNNKEL (reference sequence). The CDR3 loop is CASSQSGGTHYEQYF. For the CDR3, the DNA is TGTGCCAGCAGCCAATCCGGGGGGACACACTACGAGCAGTACTTC.

The chain is built from TRBV10-3 and TRBJ1-5; D is unclear. Trimming pared 2 bases from V and 5 bases from J, leaving 13 bases between. This CDR3 has 15 amino acids. Germline V gene data show CDR1 as ENHRY and CDR2 as SYGVKD. CDR3 region: CAISEGRPGDQPQHF. CDR3 bases: TGTGCCATCAGTGAGGGGAGACCCGGGGATCAGCCCCAGCATTTT.

The CDR3 sequence: CANGGSPYEQYF. The CDR3 DNA sequence: TGTGCCAACGGGGGGAGTCCGTACGAGCAGTACTTC. J is TRBJ2-7 and V is TRBV19; 7 bases align to TRBD2. V shed 10 bases and J 4 bases; nucleotides not matched to a gene: 7. Per the germline V gene, CDR1 is LNHDA and CDR2 is SQIVND (reference sequence). The CDR3 runs to 12 residues.

V is TRBV5-1 and J is TRBJ1-1; 9 positions agree with TRBD1. Germline V gene data show CDR1 as SGHRS and CDR2 as YFSETQ. V lost 0 bases and J lost 3; bases outside the gene matches: 6. This CDR3 region has 16 residues. The CDR3 coding sequence is TGCGCCAGCAGCTTGGGATGGGGACAGGGAGACACTGAAGCTTTCTTT. It encodes CASSLGWGQGDTEAFF.

V is TRBV6-5 and J is TRBJ2-7; a weak D match, TRBD2 (6 bases). The V and J ends lost 3 bases and 4 bases respectively, with 16 bases between them. This CDR3 has 15 residues. The germline V gene encodes CDR1 MNHEY and CDR2 SVGAGI. The CDR3 region is CASSYGQGGSYEQYF. CDR3 nucleotides: TGTGCCAGCAGTTATGGGCAGGGAGGCTCATACGAGCAGTACTTC.

The chain links TRBV7-7 to TRBJ2-1, with 7 bases that match TRBD2. The CDR3 has 14 amino acids. Germline lookup yields CDR1 SSHAT and CDR2 FNYEAQ (reference sequence). Germline trimming cut 5 bases from V and 10 bases from J; bases unmatched to any gene: 11. The CDR3 DNA sequence: TGTGCCAGCAGCCCCACTAGCGCGGGCTACGAGCAGTTCTTC. Translation gives CASSPTSAGYEQFF.

V gene TRBV4-1 combines with J gene TRBJ1-1, with D possibly being TRBD1 (5 bases). The germline V gene encodes CDR1 MGHRA and CDR2 YSYEKL. V lost 0 bases and J 0 bases, leaving 11 bases between the germline ends. There are 16 residues in the CDR3. The CDR3: CASSQDLGRVNTEAFF. DNA for the CDR3: TGCGCCAGCAGCCAAGATCTGGGCAGGGTGAACACTGAAGCTTTCTTT.

The V and J genes are TRBV9 and TRBJ2-1; tentative D call: TRBD1 (5 bases). CDR3 length: 15 residues. Trimming left V 0 bases short and J 9 bases short, with 16 bases between. Germline assignment: CDR1 SGDLS and CDR2 YYNGEE. The CDR3 sequence: CASSVAVGGQGEQFF. The CDR3 DNA reads as TGTGCCAGCAGCGTAGCGGTTGGTGGGCAGGGTGAGCAGTTCTTC. Filled out from reference TRBV9 and TRBJ2-1, the complete variable domain reads DSGVTQTPKHLITATGQRVTLRCSPRSGDLSVYWYQQSLDQGLQFLIQYYNGEERAKGNILERFSAQQFPDLHSELNLSSLELGDSALYFCASSVAVGGQGEQFFGPGTRLTVL.

The table lists this clone with a few counts. The chain couples TRBV19 to TRBJ1-2; 7 nucleotides agree with TRBD1. CDR3 length: 14 amino acids. CDR1 is LNHDA and CDR2 is SQIVND in the germline V gene (reference sequence). V lost 6 bases to trimming and J lost 2 bases; unmatched junction nucleotides: 6. CDR3 sequence reads: CASSTRQGNYGYTF. Written as DNA, the CDR3 is TGTGCCAGTAGCACCCGACAGGGAAACTATGGCTACACCTTC.

This sequence joins TRBV29-1 and TRBJ1-1, with D unresolved. CDR3 length equals 13 residues. Per germline, CDR1 SQVTM and CDR2 ANQGSEA. Between the trimmed V and J ends, which lost 7 bases and 4 bases, there was a span of 16 bases. Here the CDR3 reads CSADTAYSTEAFF. In nucleotides, the CDR3 is TGCAGCGCTGACACAGCCTATAGCACTGAAGCTTTCTTT. Variable domain in full (rest from reference TRBV29-1 and TRBJ1-1): SAVISQKPSRDICQRGTSLTIQCQVDSQVTMMFWYRQQPGQSLTLIATANQGSEATYESGFVIDKFPISRPNLTFSTLTVSNMSPEDSSIYLCSADTAYSTEAFFGQGTRLTVV.

The rearrangement links TRBV7-9 to TRBJ1-1, with D tentatively TRBD1 (5 bases). Germline CDR1 SEHNR, CDR2 FQNEAQ (reference sequence). The CDR3 sequence is 14 residues long. The ends were cut back, 2 bases at V and 3 bases at J, with 10 bases in the middle. The DNA for the CDR3 is TGTGCCAGCAGCTTAATTTGGGGGGACACTGAAGCTTTCTTT. It encodes CASSLIWGDTEAFF. Variable domain in full (rest from reference TRBV7-9 and TRBJ1-1): DTGVSQNPRHKITKRGQNVTFRCDPISEHNRLYWYRQTLGQGPEFLTYFQNEAQLEKSRLLSDRFSAERPKGSFSTLEIQRTEQGDSAMYLCASSLIWGDTEAFFGQGTRLTVV.

This clone is a singleton in its sample. The V gene is TRBV5-1, the J gene TRBJ2-5, with a tentative D call TRBD2 (5 bases). The CDR3 runs to 13 residues. V lost 0 bases and J 5 bases, leaving 8 bases between the germline ends. Germline V lookup: CDR1 SGHRS, CDR2 YFSETQ. CDR3 protein: CASSLGRWETQYF. DNA of the CDR3: TGCGCCAGCAGCTTGGGGAGGTGGGAGACCCAGTACTTC.

The chain combines TRBV18 with TRBJ1-1; no definite D call. V was trimmed by 3 bases and J by 11 bases, leaving 25 bases between them. Germline V gives CDR1 KGHSH, CDR2 LQKENI. CDR3 length equals 16 residues. The CDR3, as DNA: TGTGCCAGCTCACCCCGATTGCAGGAGGTGATCGTAACTGCTTTCTTT. This codes for CASSPRLQEVIVTAFF.

The genes are TRBV29-1 and TRBJ1-2; a possible D gene is TRBD1 (5 bases). CDR1 and CDR2 from the germline V gene are SQVTM and ANQGSEA. Trimming stripped 6 bases from V and 8 bases from J, with 19 bases between. CDR3 length: 13 amino acids. For the CDR3, the DNA is TGCAGCGTCAATCGGATTCAGGGTCGCGGCTACACCTTC. The encoded protein is CSVNRIQGRGYTF.

The chain uses TRBV19 and TRBJ1-4; 7 positions agree with TRBD1. The germline gives CDR1 LNHDA, CDR2 SQIVND (reference sequence). CDR3 length: 15 amino acids. V dropped 5 bases and J dropped 5; count of bases not matched to a gene: 8. CDR3 sequence reads: CASSPRTGGNEKLFF. The DNA of the CDR3 is TGTGCCAGTAGTCCACGGACAGGAGGGAATGAAAAACTGTTTTTT.

The rearrangement links TRBV5-4 to TRBJ2-7; D possibly corresponds to TRBD2 (6 bases). Trimming stripped 4 bases from V and 3 bases from J, with 14 bases between. The CDR3 loop spans 14 amino acids. Germline V gene sequence: CDR1 SGHNT, CDR2 YYREEE (reference sequence). CDR3: CASSQGLGDYEQYF. DNA for the CDR3: TGTGCCAGCAGCCAGGGACTTGGCGACTACGAGCAGTACTTC.

The gene calls are TRBV28 and TRBJ1-1; D is unresolved. The CDR3 runs 16 residues. V dropped 4 bases and J dropped 0 bases, with 15 bases sitting between them. Per the germline V gene, CDR1 is MDHEN and CDR2 is SYDVKM. The chain's CDR3 is CASSSNPGSMNTEAFF. DNA for the CDR3: TGTGCCAGCAGTTCTAACCCGGGATCTATGAACACTGAAGCTTTCTTT.